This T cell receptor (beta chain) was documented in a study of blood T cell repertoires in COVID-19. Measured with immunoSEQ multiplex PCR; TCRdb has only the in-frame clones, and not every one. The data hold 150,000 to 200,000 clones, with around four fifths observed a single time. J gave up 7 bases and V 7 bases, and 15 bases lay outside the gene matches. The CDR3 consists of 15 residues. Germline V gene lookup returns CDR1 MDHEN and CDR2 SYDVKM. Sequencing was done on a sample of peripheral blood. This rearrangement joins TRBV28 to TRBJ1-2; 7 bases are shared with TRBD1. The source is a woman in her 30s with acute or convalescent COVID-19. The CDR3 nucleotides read TGTGCCAGCACATATTCGGGACAGCCGTGGGGTGGCTACACCTTC. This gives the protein CASTYSGQPWGGYTF.